Following are 10 T cell receptor beta chains from one sample sequenced in a study of blood T cell repertoires in COVID-19. Repertoires were generated with immunoSEQ multiplex PCR, while TCRdb's copy carries only in-frame clones and drops some. The sample holds about 180,000 clones, around 83% seen once. Sequenced: peripheral blood. The receptors come from a woman in her 30s with active or convalescent COVID-19.

This rearrangement joins TRBV9 to TRBJ1-5; a possible D gene is TRBD1 (6 bases). V was shortened by 2 bases and J by 5 bases, with 11 bases between the two germline ends. This CDR3 comprises 14 residues. Germline CDR1 reads SGDLS; CDR2 reads YYNGEE. CDR3 nucleotide sequence: TGTGCCAGCAGCGTCGGACAGATAGATCAGCCCCAGCATTTT. It specifies CASSVGQIDQPQHF.

The sample holds one count of this clone. The genes are TRBV7-9 and TRBJ1-6; D is possibly TRBD1 (5 bases). The germline V gene encodes CDR1 SEHNR and CDR2 FQNEAQ (reference sequence). This CDR3 region has 15 residues. Deletions cut 6 bases from V and 0 bases from J, with 9 bases between. The CDR3 nucleotides are TGTGCCAGCAGATCTGACAGCTCCTATAATTCACCCCTCCACTTT. Encoded protein: CASRSDSSYNSPLHF. Filled out from reference TRBV7-9 and TRBJ1-6, the complete variable domain reads DTGVSQNPRHKITKRGQNVTFRCDPISEHNRLYWYRQTLGQGPEFLTYFQNEAQLEKSRLLSDRFSAERPKGSFSTLEIQRTEQGDSAMYLCASRSDSSYNSPLHFGNGTRLTVT.

The J gene is TRBJ1-1, the V gene TRBV9; D gene ambiguous. Germline loops: CDR1 SGDLS, CDR2 YYNGEE. With 3 bases removed from V and 1 base from J, the gap between germline ends came to 10 bases. The CDR3 has 14 amino acids. The CDR3 DNA follows: TGTGCCAGCAGCGCCACAGCCTGGAACACTGAAGCTTTCTTT. This translates into CASSATAWNTEAFF. Full variable domain (rest looked up from reference TRBV9 and TRBJ1-1): DSGVTQTPKHLITATGQRVTLRCSPRSGDLSVYWYQQSLDQGLQFLIQYYNGEERAKGNILERFSAQQFPDLHSELNLSSLELGDSALYFCASSATAWNTEAFFGQGTRLTVV.

The V and J genes are TRBV5-1 and TRBJ1-2; tentative D call: TRBD1 (5 bases). Germline V gene sequence: CDR1 SGHRS, CDR2 YFSETQ. V was shortened by 0 bases and J by 4 bases, with 13 bases between the two germline ends. This CDR3 has 15 amino acids. CDR3: CASSLGRGAAYGYTF. The CDR3, as DNA: TGCGCCAGCAGCTTGGGTCGTGGGGCAGCCTATGGCTACACCTTC.

The V gene is TRBV3-1 (or the pseudogene TRBV3-2), the J gene TRBJ2-3, with D hard to call. V dropped 2 bases and J dropped 1 base, with 13 bases sitting between them. CDR1 LGHDT and CDR2 YNNKEL come from the germline V gene (reference sequence). The CDR3 totals 16 residues. The CDR3 region is CASSQIDSFRTDTQYF. In DNA, the CDR3 is TGTGCCAGCAGCCAAATCGACTCCTTCCGCACAGATACGCAGTATTTT.

The V call is TRBV5-6, the J call TRBJ2-1; 13 nucleotides align to TRBD2. Germline V gene sequence: CDR1 SGHDT, CDR2 YYEEEE. J gave up 6 bases and V 0 bases, and 6 bases lay outside the gene matches. The length of the CDR3 is 17 residues. For the CDR3, the DNA is TGTGCCAGCAGCTTGGAAACTAGCGGGAGGGTCGTCAATGAGCAGTTCTTC. Translation: CASSLETSGRVVNEQFF.

V is TRBV19 and J is TRBJ2-7; 8 bases map to TRBD1. Germline CDR1 LNHDA, CDR2 SQIVND (reference sequence). This CDR3 is 13 amino acids long. J gave up 0 bases and V 7 bases, and 2 bases lay outside the gene matches. CDR3 sequence: CASKTGGSYEQYF. CDR3 sequence (DNA): TGTGCCAGTAAAACAGGGGGCTCCTACGAGCAGTACTTC. Looking up the rest from reference TRBV19 and TRBJ2-7 gives the full variable domain: DGGITQSPKYLFRKEGQNVTLSCEQNLNHDAMYWYRQDPGQGLRLIYYSQIVNDFQKGDIAEGYSVSREKKESFPLTVTSAQKNPTAFYLCASKTGGSYEQYFGPGTRLTVT.

The chain has TRBV24-1 and TRBJ2-1; 8 nucleotides match TRBD2. The CDR3 runs 15 residues. The V gene's germline CDR1 is KGHDR and CDR2 SFDVKD. Trimming cost V 4 bases and J 4 bases; bases outside gene matches: 5. CDR3 DNA: TGTGCCACCAGTGACGAAGCGGGAGCTTACAATGAGCAGTTCTTC. The encoded protein is CATSDEAGAYNEQFF.

This clone was seen just once. The chain is built from TRBV7-9 and TRBJ2-1, with 9 bases that match TRBD1. Germline CDR1 reads SEHNR; CDR2 reads FQNEAQ (reference sequence). The CDR3 extends over 16 amino acids. V lost 5 bases, J lost 1 base, and 6 bases stayed unmatched. Here the CDR3 reads CASSPQGASSYNEQFF. The CDR3 DNA is TGTGCCAGCAGCCCACAGGGGGCTTCTTCCTACAATGAGCAGTTCTTC.

The V gene is TRBV12-3 or TRBV12-4, the J gene TRBJ1-1; a possible D gene is TRBD1 (5 bases). This CDR3 contains 13 residues. V dropped 8 bases and J dropped 1 base, with 11 bases sitting between them. CDR3: CASGGSGNTEAFF. The CDR3 DNA follows: TGTGCCAGCGGGGGGTCCGGGAACACTGAAGCTTTCTTT.